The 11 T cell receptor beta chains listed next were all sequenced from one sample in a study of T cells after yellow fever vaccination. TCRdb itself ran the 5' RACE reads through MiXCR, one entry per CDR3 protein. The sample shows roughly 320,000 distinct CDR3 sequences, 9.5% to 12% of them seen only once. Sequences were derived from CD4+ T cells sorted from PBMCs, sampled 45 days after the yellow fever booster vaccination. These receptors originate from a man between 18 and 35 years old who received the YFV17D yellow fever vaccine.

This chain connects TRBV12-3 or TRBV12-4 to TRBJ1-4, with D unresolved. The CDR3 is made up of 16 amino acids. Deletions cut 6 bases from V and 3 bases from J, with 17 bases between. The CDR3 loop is CASSKDPTTANEKLFF. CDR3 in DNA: TGTGCCAGCAGCAAGGACCCAACGACGGCTAATGAAAAACTGTTTTTT.

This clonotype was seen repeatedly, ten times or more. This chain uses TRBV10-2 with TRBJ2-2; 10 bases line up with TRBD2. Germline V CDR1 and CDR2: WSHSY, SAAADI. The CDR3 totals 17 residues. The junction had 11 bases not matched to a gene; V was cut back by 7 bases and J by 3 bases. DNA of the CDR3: TGCGCCAGCATCCGCGCTCGGACTAGCGGATACACCGGGGAGCTGTTTTTT. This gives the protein CASIRARTSGYTGELFF.

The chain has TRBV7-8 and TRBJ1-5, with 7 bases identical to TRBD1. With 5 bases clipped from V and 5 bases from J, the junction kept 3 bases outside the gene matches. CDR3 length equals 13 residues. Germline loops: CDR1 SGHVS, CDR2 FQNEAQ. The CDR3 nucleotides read TGTGCCAGCAGCCGCACAGGGGATCAGCCCCAGCATTTT. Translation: CASSRTGDQPQHF.

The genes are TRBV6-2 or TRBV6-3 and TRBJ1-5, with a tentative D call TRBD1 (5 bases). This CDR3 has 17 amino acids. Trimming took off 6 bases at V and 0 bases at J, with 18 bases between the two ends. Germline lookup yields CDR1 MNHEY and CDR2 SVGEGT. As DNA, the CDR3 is TGTGCCAGCAGCCCCGGGCACCCGGGACTTAGCAATCAGCCCCAGCATTTT. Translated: CASSPGHPGLSNQPQHF.

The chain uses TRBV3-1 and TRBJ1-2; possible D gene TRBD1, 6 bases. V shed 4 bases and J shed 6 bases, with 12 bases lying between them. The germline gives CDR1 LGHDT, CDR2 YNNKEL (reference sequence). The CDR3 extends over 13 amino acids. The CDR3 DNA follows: TGTGCCAGCAGCCCCTCGGGGGCGGATGGCTACACCTTC. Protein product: CASSPSGADGYTF.

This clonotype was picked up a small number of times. CDR3 protein: CATRRGSYEQYF. CDR3 DNA: TGTGCCACTCGGAGGGGGAGTTACGAGCAGTACTTC. This chain joins TRBV6-5 and TRBJ2-7; D assignment may be TRBD1 or TRBD2 (6 bases each). Per the germline V gene, CDR1 is MNHEY and CDR2 is SVGAGI. The CDR3 is made up of 12 amino acids. Trimming cost V 10 bases and J 4 bases, with 14 bases left between them.

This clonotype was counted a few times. CDR3 nucleotides: TGTGCCAGCAGCTTAGTTAGCGGGCGATCCTACGAGCAGTACTTC. Protein: CASSLVSGRSYEQYF. The chain has TRBV7-9 and TRBJ2-7; 7 nucleotides agree with TRBD2. The V gene end was trimmed by 1 base and the J gene end by 1 base; junction bases not matched to a gene: 4. Per the germline V gene, CDR1 is SEHNR and CDR2 is FQNEAQ (reference sequence). This CDR3 is 15 amino acids long.

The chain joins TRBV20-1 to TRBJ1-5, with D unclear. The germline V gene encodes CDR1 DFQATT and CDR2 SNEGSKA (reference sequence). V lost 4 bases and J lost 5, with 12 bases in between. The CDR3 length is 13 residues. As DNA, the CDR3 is TGCAGTGCTACCGAGTCGGCAGATCAGCCCCAGCATTTT. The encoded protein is CSATESADQPQHF.

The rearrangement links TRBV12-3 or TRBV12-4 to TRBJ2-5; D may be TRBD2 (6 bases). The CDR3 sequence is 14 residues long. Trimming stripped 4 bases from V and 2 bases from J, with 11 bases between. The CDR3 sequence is CASSSFRGQETQYF. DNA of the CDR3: TGTGCCAGCAGTTCCTTCCGGGGGCAAGAGACCCAGTACTTC.

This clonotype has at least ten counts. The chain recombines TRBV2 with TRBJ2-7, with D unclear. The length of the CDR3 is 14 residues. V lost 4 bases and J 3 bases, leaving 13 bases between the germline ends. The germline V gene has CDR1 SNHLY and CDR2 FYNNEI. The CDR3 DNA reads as TGTGCCAGCAGTGTTTCCCGGCAGGTCTACGAGCAGTACGTC. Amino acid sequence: CASSVSRQVYEQYV.

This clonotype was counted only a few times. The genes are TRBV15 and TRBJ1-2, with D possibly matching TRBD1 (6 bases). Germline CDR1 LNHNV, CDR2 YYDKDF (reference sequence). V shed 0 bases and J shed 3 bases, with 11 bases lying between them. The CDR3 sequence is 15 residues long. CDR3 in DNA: TGTGCCACCAGCAGAGAGAGGGGGATCGACTATGGCTACACCTTC. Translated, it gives CATSRERGIDYGYTF.